This TCR beta chain was captured in a study of blood T cell repertoires in COVID-19. Study-level background: COVID-19 samples collected from the United States, Italy and Spain covered acute and convalescent phases.

This CDR3 region has 19 residues. V dropped 2 bases and J dropped 6; count of bases not matched to a gene: 18. Germline loops: CDR1 MNHEY, CDR2 SMNVEV (reference sequence). Profiled with immunoSEQ multiplex PCR; TCRdb holds only in-frame clones, not every one. This repertoire shows some 270,000 clones, approximately 83% found once; its top ten account for roughly 4.3%. This chain joins TRBV27 and TRBJ2-5, with 10 bases fitting TRBD2. The sample was PBMCs or T cells enriched from blood (not recorded which). The receptor comes from a woman between 25 and 40 years old who had recovered from COVID-19. CDR3 amino acids: CASSLVGRSPLAGLKTQYF. For the CDR3, the DNA is TGTGCCAGCAGTTTAGTCGGCAGGTCCCCACTAGCGGGGTTGAAGACCCAGTACTTC.